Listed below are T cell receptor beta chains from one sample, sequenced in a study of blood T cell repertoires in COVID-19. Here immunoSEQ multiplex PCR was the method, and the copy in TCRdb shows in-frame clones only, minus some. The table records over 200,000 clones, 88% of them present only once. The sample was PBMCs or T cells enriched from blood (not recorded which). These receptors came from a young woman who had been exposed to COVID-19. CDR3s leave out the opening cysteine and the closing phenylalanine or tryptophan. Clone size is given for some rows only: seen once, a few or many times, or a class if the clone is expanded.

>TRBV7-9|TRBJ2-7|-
ASSLARYEQY
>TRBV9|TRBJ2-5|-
ASSVGIEETQY
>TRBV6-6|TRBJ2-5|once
ASSGQLQETQY
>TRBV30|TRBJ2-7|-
AWSLDRNYEQY
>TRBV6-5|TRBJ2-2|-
ASSYSMGLNTGELF
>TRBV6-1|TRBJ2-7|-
ASSEALPAYEQY
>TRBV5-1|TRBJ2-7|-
ASSPGLAGWANYEQY
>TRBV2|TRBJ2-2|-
ASVARVPGELF
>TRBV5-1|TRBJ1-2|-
ASSPQPGQGNYGYT
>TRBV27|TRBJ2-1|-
ASSLFLEASESYNEQF
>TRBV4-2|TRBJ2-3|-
ASSPREGGTDTQY
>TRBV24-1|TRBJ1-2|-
ATSESGTYGYT
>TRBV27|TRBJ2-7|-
ASSLLWSSYEQY
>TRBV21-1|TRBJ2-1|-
ASSKAPRGVGLAEKSSYNEQF
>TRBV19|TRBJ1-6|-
ASSNRDSGPHNSPLH
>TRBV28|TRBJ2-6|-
ASSLLGTGVSGANVLT
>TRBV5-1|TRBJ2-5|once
ASSSVAGRETQY
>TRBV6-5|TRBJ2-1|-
ASMGQGASEQF
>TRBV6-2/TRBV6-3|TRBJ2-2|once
ASSFQAQGAFFGELF
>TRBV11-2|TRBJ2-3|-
ASSPIRGALRDTQY
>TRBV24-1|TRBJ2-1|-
ATGLTSGEYSEQF
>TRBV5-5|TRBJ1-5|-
ASSPTGDSNQPQH
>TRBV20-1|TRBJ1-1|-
SASGQGQTEAF
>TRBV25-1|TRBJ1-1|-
ASSGQGSVTEAF
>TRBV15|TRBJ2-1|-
ATSRAPGLARRDNEQF
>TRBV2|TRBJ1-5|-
ASSVGTLSNQPQH
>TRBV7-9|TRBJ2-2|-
ASSSNDGTSAIGELF
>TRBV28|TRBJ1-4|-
ASRGGLYHEKLF
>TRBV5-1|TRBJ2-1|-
ASSLDSRVVAEQF
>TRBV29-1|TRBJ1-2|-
SVAPSGSNYGYT
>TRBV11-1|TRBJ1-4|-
ASSLDRVNEKLF
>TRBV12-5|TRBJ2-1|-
ASGFTSGTEQF
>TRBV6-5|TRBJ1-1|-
ASSYGTMNTEAF
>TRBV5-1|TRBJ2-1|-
ASSRDSSYNEQF
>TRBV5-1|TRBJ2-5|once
ASSAAPDRGQETQY
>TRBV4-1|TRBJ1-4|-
ASSTDSTNEKLF
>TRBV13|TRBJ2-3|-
ASSFLLAGNTDTQY
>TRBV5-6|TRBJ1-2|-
ASSLETGAFSYGYT
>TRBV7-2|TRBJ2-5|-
ASSPDGLAETQY
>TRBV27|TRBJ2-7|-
ASSLASGSTYEQY
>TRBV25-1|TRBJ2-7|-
ASGTVFYEQY
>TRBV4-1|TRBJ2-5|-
ASSQTTSGREETQY
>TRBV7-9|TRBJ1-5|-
ASSLDLQGRSNQPQH
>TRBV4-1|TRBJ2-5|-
ASSHLNGGGQETQY
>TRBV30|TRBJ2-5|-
AWIEQTRKKSQETQY